This is a list of T cell receptor beta chains from one sample in a study of blood T cell repertoires in COVID-19. The method was immunoSEQ multiplex PCR; TCRdb's version includes in-frame clones alone and lacks a portion of them. Of 300,000 to 450,000 clones in the sample, approximately 90% were seen once. The sequencing input was PBMCs or T cells enriched from blood (not recorded which). These receptor sequences come from a man between 18 and 35 years old who had recovered from COVID-19. Each CDR3 is given without its conserved first and last residue. The D gene is left open where the match is weak. The size of a clone is reported for some rows only, either as once, few or many, or as a class for expanded clones.

>-|10|-|TRBV7-9
ASSLGEYEQY
>TRBD1|15|-|TRBV15
ATSRGTGAFSGNTIY
>-|13|-|TRBV9
ASSVSYGSGEKLF
>TRBD1|12|-|TRBV6-6
ASRGQVFTDTQY
>-|11|-|TRBV10-3
ATAGVSYNEQF
>TRBD1|15|-|TRBV18
ASSPPGQGTMNTEAF
>-|14|-|TRBV27
ASSLSVLPHENEQF
>-|12|-|TRBV7-9
ASSEDRVWTEAF
>-|14|once|TRBV12-1
ASSSPVWWFPYEQY
>-|11|-|TRBV30
AWSVTGRETQY
>-|11|-|TRBV18
ASSPGPTHEQY
>-|11|-|TRBV12-3/TRBV12-4
ASSRGGDQPQH
>-|11|-|TRBV10-3
AIKAASTDTQY
>-|14|-|TRBV9
ASSVEGNTFNSPLH
>TRBD2|12|-|TRBV4-3
ASSPGLADYEQY
>-|13|-|TRBV10-3
AISESAGTRYEQY
>-|11|few|TRBV7-6
ASSSRDKEGYT
>-|11|-|TRBV30
AFGRDLHTEAF
>TRBD2|10|-|TRBV27
ASSSRTSGRV
>TRBD1|15|once|TRBV5-4
ASSAQTGDREKEGYT